This T cell receptor beta chain was retrieved from a study of blood T cells in healthy people across ages (dated by TCRdb to between 2014 and 2017). With regard to the full study: Template switching captured roughly one uniquely barcoded TCR beta cDNA molecule per two T cells in model experiments. Age-related changes in TCR beta repertoire diversity were measured in the study by deep sequencing normalized with unique cDNA molecular identifiers. Donors were grouped into four age groups: young (average 16 years), middle-aged (less than 40), aged (around 60) and long-lived (82). The study analyzed two additional independent replicas of 1 million unique cDNA reads from the same blood draw for two donors, one aged 18 to 30 and one aged 80 or older. What the work shows at the level of the full study, not this receptor alone: Observed TCR beta diversity per million T cells fell roughly linearly with age, and a significant reduction was already apparent by age about 43. Compared with the aged group, the long-lived group had more naive CD4+ T cells, fewer expanded clones and increased TCR diversity, suggesting age selection. Total diversity estimates from one million sequenced T cells were considered lower bounds and underestimates. Conclusive comparison of naive and antigen-experienced compartments was prevented by the profiling of bulk unsorted PBMCs. A strong correlation was found between observed TCR beta diversity and the percentage of naive T cells measured by flow cytometry. The CMV infection status of donors was not known, potentially confounding age-related changes in expanded clonotypes.

Donors were 39 systemically healthy Caucasian individuals from Russia aged roughly 6 to 95 years. Ten milliliters of peripheral blood were drawn from each donor into EDTA-treated Vacutainer tubes. Ficoll-Paque density-gradient centrifugation was used to isolate PBMCs, with at least 7 million obtained per sample. Trizol reagent was used to extract total RNA from PBMCs, with at least 5.5 micrograms per sample. For every donor, flow cytometry on a PBMC aliquot measured the percentage of naive CD45RAhigh/CD27high T cells. Note on this clonotype: Its antigen is not yet known. One base away there is no much larger clone; base qualities are not given.

The germline V gene (reference sequence) sets CDR1 to DFQATT and CDR2 to SNEGSKA. Its CDR3 holds 11 amino acids, cysteine through phenylalanine. Only the CDR3 portion is preserved as DNA: 33 bases, with reading frame beginning at the first base. V is cut by 8 bases and J by 2 bases, and the space between the germline ends is 9 bases. The receptor library was made with 5' RACE. Data came from an Illumina HiSeq 2500. The second PCR ran for roughly 7 to 12 cycles and used a J-beta primer mix along with a sample-barcoded 5' primer. A unique molecular identifier was introduced onto each TCR beta cDNA molecule by a template-switch 5' adaptor carrying 12 random nucleotides. Each sample yielded at least 2.5 million CDR3-containing paired-end reads. First-strand cDNA synthesis was performed from all RNA using the Mint cDNA synthesis kit, with priming by a TRBC-specific oligonucleotide. After uracil-DNA glycosylase treatment, a first 18-cycle PCR used universal primers M1SS and BC2_uni_R on all cDNA. As for how the authors treated the data: For normalization, 1 million high-quality reads were randomly selected from each sample, with every read carrying a distinct molecular identifier. Reads sharing molecular identifiers were discarded rather than binned into consensus sequences. MiTCR, run with a Q25 quality threshold and the strictest error-elimination algorithm, handled CDR3 identification, clonotype clustering and error correction. A nonparametric unseen species model with Euler transformation was used to estimate lower-bound total TCR beta diversity. TCRdb redid the processing of the public reads, applying fastp at Q25 and MiXCR, and retained in-frame beta chains. Each CDR3 protein appears once, grouped with its most common genes and DNA. These V and J calls derive from TCRdb rather than the authors' analysis. The sample profile shows approximately 780,000 distinct CDR3 sequences; roughly 25% of them were found once. The ten biggest clones cover less than 3.5% of the sample.

This same sample was also part of a study on T cells of mothers and their children. The second study also describes: Nine systemically healthy Caucasian individuals, comprising three mothers and their six children, were included as donors. cDNA synthesis consumed the entire amount of extracted RNA, loaded at around 1.4 ug RNA in each 15 ul reaction. Sample barcodes and 2-4 random nucleotides were added via the M1S primer in the second PCR. Over 9 million TCR beta CDR3 reads came from each mother, compared with some 3 million reads from each child. TCR recombination output is similarly shaped by thymic selection in related and unrelated pairs, with a minor effect exerted by inherited differences. Normalized repertoire overlap was always slightly but never significantly higher in related than unrelated mother-child pairs. No persistent microchimeric T cell clones were found, with a detection sensitivity of around 100 clones per million clonotypes. To look for features that set related mother-child pairs apart from unrelated individuals, the researchers ran deep NGS to compare the TCR beta repertoires of mothers and children. On average, the children were about 10 +/- 4 years old, while the mothers were roughly 36 +/- 4 years old. Libraries were sequenced on Illumina HiSeq 2000 with 100+100 nt paired-end reads after adapter ligation with NEBNext reagents. Mother and child libraries were prepared a month apart and sequenced in separate runs to prevent cross-contamination. For each donor, between about 450,000 and 2,300,000 distinct TCR beta clonotypes were identified. Naive TCR beta clonotypes were estimated from low-frequency clonotypes matched to each donor's FACS-determined naive share, without sorting.

Sequenced material: blood. The rearranged segments are TRBV20-1 and TRBJ1-2; no D segment can be confidently identified. The TCR comes from a boy younger than 18 in good health. The CDR3 loop reads CSPGVNYGYTF. The DNA sequence follows: TGCAGTCCCGGCGTCAACTATGGCTACACCTTC.